The rows below give T cell receptor beta chains drawn from one sample of a study of control samples from healthy donors and cancer patients. Data came from immunoSEQ multiplex PCR; TCRdb stores just in-frame clones and leaves some out. Of approximately 170,000 clones in the sample, around 89% were seen once. Material: blood. These receptor sequences come from a woman aged 50 to 60 in good health. Each CDR3 is given with its conserved first and last residue. D genes are given only for firm matches.

D: -
V: TRBV4-3
CDR3: CASSQDPGTRLDNEQFF

D: TRBD1
V: TRBV9
CDR3: CASSVVVGGSEKLFF

D: TRBD1
V: TRBV6-5
CDR3: CASSYRDRAYNSPLHF

D: -
V: TRBV10-1
CDR3: CASRKGKSSYNSPLHF

D: -
V: TRBV19
CDR3: CASHGLLEYSNQPQHF

D: -
V: TRBV27
CDR3: CASSLEGLPKNIQYF

D: -
V: TRBV2
CDR3: CASSEDGIFSPLHF

D: TRBD2
V: TRBV10-1
CDR3: CASGRLAGKETQYF

D: TRBD2
V: TRBV27
CDR3: CASSLGLAGIPGEQYF

D: -
V: TRBV12-3/TRBV12-4
CDR3: CASSLTGRVFF

D: -
V: TRBV14
CDR3: CASSQDLGAGNTIYF

D: -
V: TRBV18
CDR3: CASSSQLEAFF

D: -
V: TRBV2
CDR3: CASSEGRSQHF

D: -
V: TRBV27
CDR3: CASSLSGGWYNEQFF